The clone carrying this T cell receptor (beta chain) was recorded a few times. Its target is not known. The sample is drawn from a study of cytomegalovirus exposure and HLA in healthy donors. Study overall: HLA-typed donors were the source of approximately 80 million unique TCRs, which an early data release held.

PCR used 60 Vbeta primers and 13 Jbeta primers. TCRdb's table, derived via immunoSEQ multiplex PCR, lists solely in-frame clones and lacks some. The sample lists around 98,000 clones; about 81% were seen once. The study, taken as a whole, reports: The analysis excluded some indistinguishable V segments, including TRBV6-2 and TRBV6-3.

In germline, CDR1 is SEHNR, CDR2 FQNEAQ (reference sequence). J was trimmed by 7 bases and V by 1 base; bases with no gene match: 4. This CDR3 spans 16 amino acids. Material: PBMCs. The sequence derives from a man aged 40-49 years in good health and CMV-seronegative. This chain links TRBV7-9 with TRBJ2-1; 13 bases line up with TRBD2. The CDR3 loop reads CASSLVLAGGPNEQFF. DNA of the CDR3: TGTGCCAGCAGCTTAGTACTAGCGGGGGGGCCGAATGAGCAGTTCTTC.